A single sample is the source of the 28 T cell receptor beta chains below, sequenced in a study of beta chain features in type 1 diabetes. Study-level points and caveats: Moderately but significantly shorter TCRB CDR3s were found in Type 1 diabetes patients in all four CD4+ subsets.

As every portion of the isolated RNA was reverse transcribed, the sequencing read expressed TCRB transcripts. Produced via immunoSEQ multiplex PCR; TCRdb's table is partial and in-frame only. The sample has hundreds of thousands of clones; over 12% are singletons. Antigen specificity for these receptors is unknown. The sequenced material came from naive CD4+ T cells from blood. The source of these receptors is a man between 18 and 29 years old with type 1 diabetes.

This clone was seen a handful of times. This sequence joins TRBV7-2 and TRBJ1-2; D uncertain. Deletions cut 0 bases from V and 8 bases from J, with 7 bases between. CDR1 and CDR2 (germline): SGHTA, FQGNSA. The CDR3 runs to 12 residues. CDR3 in DNA: TGTGCCAGCAGCTTAGCGTCCGGCGGCTACACCTTC. Protein product: CASSLASGGYTF.

This clone was detected only a few times. This chain uses TRBV28 with TRBJ2-4; D might be TRBD2 (5 bases). Germline values: CDR1 MDHEN, CDR2 SYDVKM. The CDR3 consists of 15 residues. V lost 7 bases and J 3 bases, leaving 16 bases between the germline ends. The CDR3 here is CASTTTGEGKNIQYF. CDR3 bases: TGTGCCAGCACCACTACGGGTGAGGGCAAAAACATTCAGTACTTC.

The V gene is TRBV4-1, the J gene TRBJ2-1; perhaps TRBD2 as D (5 bases). The CDR3 runs to 15 residues. In germline, CDR1 is MGHRA, CDR2 YSYEKL. Trimming pared 1 base from V and 6 bases from J, leaving 13 bases between. In DNA, the CDR3 is TGCGCCAGCAGCCAAGTACTAGGCCGCCTCAATGAGCAGTTCTTC. The encoded protein is CASSQVLGRLNEQFF.

The chain uses TRBV18 and TRBJ2-3, with 7 bases that match TRBD1. The V gene's germline CDR1 is KGHSH and CDR2 LQKENI. Unmatched junction bases numbered 7, after V lost 3 bases and J lost 4 bases. The CDR3 contains 15 residues. The CDR3 DNA reads as TGTGCCAGCTCACCTCGACAGGGTCAAGCAGATACGCAGTATTTT. Translation: CASSPRQGQADTQYF. Full variable domain (missing parts from reference TRBV18 and TRBJ2-3): NAGVMQNPRHLVRRRGQEARLRCSPMKGHSHVYWYRQLPEEGLKFMVYLQKENIIDESGMPKERFSAEFPKEGPSILRIQQVVRGDSAAYFCASSPRQGQADTQYFGPGTRLTVL.

The rearrangement uses TRBV30 and TRBJ2-2, with TRBD2 matching over 16 bases. Trimming at V came to 3 bases and at J to 3 bases, leaving 7 bases not matched to a gene. Germline-derived CDR1 and CDR2 are GTSNPN and SVGIG (reference sequence). This CDR3 is built from 18 residues. The CDR3 coding sequence is TGTGCCTGGAGGAGGGGACTAGCGGGAGGGAGGGACACCGGGGAGCTGTTTTTT. Its translation: CAWRRGLAGGRDTGELFF. Full variable domain (outside the CDR3, taken from reference TRBV30 and TRBJ2-2): SQTIHQWPATLVQPVGSPLSLECTVEGTSNPNLYWYRQAAGRGLQLLFYSVGIGQISSEVPQNLSASRPQDRQFILSSKKLLLSDSGFYLCAWRRGLAGGRDTGELFFGEGSRLTVL.

The rearrangement joins TRBV5-1 to TRBJ1-2; no clear D. Germline V gene lookup returns CDR1 SGHRS and CDR2 YFSETQ. Trimming took 0 bases from V and 6 from J, leaving 9 bases between them. This CDR3 contains 13 residues. The CDR3 reads CASSLEVEDGYTF. The CDR3 region has the DNA TGCGCCAGCAGCTTGGAGGTTGAAGATGGCTACACCTTC. The entire variable domain, with the rest obtained from reference TRBV5-1 and TRBJ1-2, is as follows: KAGVTQTPRYLIKTRGQQVTLSCSPISGHRSVSWYQQTPGQGLQFLFEYFSETQRNKGNFPGRFSGRQFSNSRSEMNVSTLELGDSALYLCASSLEVEDGYTFGSGTRLTVV.

The chain has TRBV10-3 and TRBJ1-5; no firm D call. With 0 bases removed from V and 5 bases from J, the gap between germline ends came to 5 bases. Germline V gives CDR1 ENHRY, CDR2 SYGVKD. The CDR3 sequence is 13 residues long. Written as DNA, the CDR3 is TGTGCCATCAGTGAGTCAGATGATCAGCCCCAGCATTTT. Translation gives CAISESDDQPQHF.

The V call is TRBV7-2, the J call TRBJ2-4, with D possibly called TRBD1 or TRBD2 (5 bases each). Germline CDR1 SGHTA, CDR2 FQGNSA. The CDR3 contains 13 residues. The V gene lost 4 bases and the J gene lost 9 bases, with 13 bases spanning the gap. The CDR3 here is CASSSGTRGIQYF. The CDR3 region has the DNA TGTGCCAGCAGCTCAGGGACGCGAGGCATTCAGTACTTC.

The chain uses TRBV10-3 and TRBJ2-3; 9 bases match TRBD2. The CDR3 totals 16 residues. The trim removed 4 bases at V and 6 bases at J, leaving 11 bases unmatched. Per the germline V gene, CDR1 is ENHRY and CDR2 is SYGVKD. Here the CDR3 reads CAISGAVSGSPDTQYF. CDR3 DNA: TGTGCCATCAGTGGGGCGGTTAGCGGGAGTCCGGATACGCAGTATTTT.

This clone showed up just a few times. CDR3 nucleotide sequence: TGTGCCAGCAGTGGTGGACAGGGGGCATTGGAGACCCAGTACTTC. It encodes CASSGGQGALETQYF. The genes are TRBV25-1 and TRBJ2-5; 11 bases are shared with TRBD1. Trimming removed 4 bases from V and 5 bases from J; junction bases left unmatched: 6. The germline CDR1 and CDR2 sequences are MGHDK and SYGVNS. The CDR3 runs 15 residues.

The rearrangement uses TRBV15 and TRBJ1-1; weak D call: TRBD1 (6 bases). Germline V gives CDR1 LNHNV, CDR2 YYDKDF (reference sequence). This CDR3 comprises 13 residues. Trimming removed 2 bases from V and 7 bases from J, with 11 bases in between. CDR3 protein: CATSRQDSLEAFF. CDR3 sequence (DNA): TGTGCCACCAGCAGACAGGACAGTCTTGAAGCTTTCTTT.

This clone was counted a few times. The rearrangement joins TRBV30 to TRBJ2-5, with D perhaps matching TRBD2 (5 bases). The CDR3 consists of 13 residues. The V and J ends lost 8 bases and 2 bases respectively, with 15 bases between them. Germline CDR1 is GTSNPN and CDR2 is SVGIG (reference sequence). CDR3 bases: TGTGCCCGGTCTACTAGTCCACAAGAGACCCAGTACTTC. Translating it yields CARSTSPQETQYF.

The V call is TRBV7-2, the J call TRBJ2-7; 13 bases are shared with TRBD2. The junction had 15 bases not matched to a gene; V was cut back by 3 bases and J by 7 bases. The CDR3 runs to 18 residues. Germline loops: CDR1 SGHTA, CDR2 FQGNSA. CDR3 amino acids: CASSFAPAGTSGAREQYF. In DNA, the CDR3 is TGTGCCAGCAGCTTTGCACCCGCCGGGACTAGCGGGGCGAGGGAGCAGTACTTC.

This clone was recorded only once. V and J are TRBV5-1 and TRBJ2-3; possibly TRBD1 or TRBD2 for D (6 bases each). The CDR3 sequence is 18 residues long. Germline V lookup: CDR1 SGHRS, CDR2 YFSETQ. The V gene lost 0 bases and the J gene lost 0 bases, with 17 bases spanning the gap. For the CDR3, the DNA is TGCGCCAGCAGCTTGGATCTCCTACGGGGGCCCAGCACAGATACGCAGTATTTT. Protein sequence: CASSLDLLRGPSTDTQYF.

The genes are TRBV2 and TRBJ2-3; 9 bases fit TRBD1. Germline trimming cut 8 bases from V and 9 bases from J; bases unmatched to any gene: 9. Germline V gene data show CDR1 as SNHLY and CDR2 as FYNNEI. This CDR3 comprises 13 residues. As DNA, the CDR3 is TGTGCCAGCGGGGAACAGGGGGCCCCCACGCAGTATTTT. Its protein product is CASGEQGAPTQYF.

This clone was counted between two and nine times. This chain uses TRBV29-1 with TRBJ2-3; 10 positions match TRBD2. Germline V gene sequence: CDR1 SQVTM, CDR2 ANQGSEA. The CDR3 totals 15 residues. With V trimmed by 6 bases and J by 0 bases, 6 bases remained unmatched. DNA of the CDR3: TGCAGCGTCTCTACACTAGCGGGGAGCACAGATACGCAGTATTTT. Translation: CSVSTLAGSTDTQYF.

This clone has just a few counts. This chain joins TRBV5-1 and TRBJ2-4; no clear D gene. The CDR3 is 15 residues long. Trimming removed 2 bases at V and 0 bases at J, with 9 bases between. Germline CDR1 reads SGHRS; CDR2 reads YFSETQ. CDR3 amino acids: CASSLDLIAKNIQYF. In DNA, the CDR3 is TGCGCCAGCAGCTTAGACCTTATAGCCAAAAACATTCAGTACTTC.

This clone was detected a few times. The J gene is TRBJ1-2, the V gene TRBV28, with 7 bases lining up with TRBD1. The germline V gene encodes CDR1 MDHEN and CDR2 SYDVKM. The junction had 2 bases not matched to a gene; V was cut back by 0 bases and J by 1 base. The CDR3 consists of 15 residues. The CDR3 DNA is TGTGCCAGCAGTTTATGGGGACAGAGTAACTATGGCTACACCTTC. It encodes CASSLWGQSNYGYTF.

This chain uses TRBV6-6 with TRBJ2-1; possibly TRBD2 for D (5 bases). The V and J ends lost 5 bases and 10 bases respectively, with 12 bases between them. Per germline, CDR1 MNHNY and CDR2 SVGAGI (reference sequence). This CDR3 has 12 residues. The CDR3, as DNA: TGTGCCAGCAGTCCTCGGGATGTGGAGCAGTTCTTC. It is translated as CASSPRDVEQFF.

This clone has just a few counts. V gene TRBV30 combines with J gene TRBJ2-5; TRBD1 matches at 7 bases. The trim removed 2 bases at V and 5 bases at J, leaving 2 bases unmatched. Looked up from germline, CDR1 is GTSNPN and CDR2 is SVGIG (reference sequence). CDR3 length: 12 amino acids. The CDR3 sequence: CAWSYRGETQYF. The CDR3 region has the DNA TGTGCCTGGAGTTACAGGGGCGAGACCCAGTACTTC.

The chain employs TRBV29-1 and TRBJ2-7, with TRBD2 matching over 12 bases. There are 17 residues in the CDR3. V lost 6 bases to trimming and J lost 2 bases; unmatched junction nucleotides: 14. Germline V lookup: CDR1 SQVTM, CDR2 ANQGSEA. The DNA of the CDR3 is TGCAGCGTCCGCTTACTAGCGGGAGGACTTTTGGCCTACGAGCAGTACTTC. It is translated as CSVRLLAGGLLAYEQYF.

This clone occurred a few times. Other DNA sequences in this sample translate to the same CDR3. The chain links TRBV30 to TRBJ1-5; a possible D gene is TRBD1 (5 bases). V was clipped by 1 base and J by 7 bases, with 11 bases between them. Germline V gene lookup returns CDR1 GTSNPN and CDR2 SVGIG (reference sequence). The CDR3 length is 13 residues. This CDR3 is CAWSGQGGQPQHF. The CDR3 DNA reads TGTGCCTGGAGTGGCCAGGGCGGGCAGCCCCAGCATTTT.

This chain uses TRBV5-1 with TRBJ2-2; 11 nucleotides align to TRBD2. Trimming removed 1 base from V and 4 bases from J; junction bases left unmatched: 3. In germline, CDR1 is SGHRS, CDR2 YFSETQ. This CDR3 comprises 16 residues. The CDR3 sequence: CASSLTSGRTTGELFF. In DNA, the CDR3 is TGCGCCAGCAGCTTGACTAGCGGGAGAACCACCGGGGAGCTGTTTTTT.

The J gene is TRBJ2-3, the V gene TRBV15, with D tentatively TRBD2 (6 bases). Trimming removed 5 bases at V and 4 bases at J, with 28 bases between. The CDR3 is 19 amino acids. The germline V gene has CDR1 LNHNV and CDR2 YYDKDF (reference sequence). CDR3 residues: CATSRGLGIPGRGPDTQYF. DNA for the CDR3: TGTGCCACCAGCCGGGGGTTGGGGATACCGGGACGGGGCCCAGATACGCAGTATTTT. The full variable domain, in which reference TRBV15 and TRBJ2-3 provide the parts outside the CDR3, is DAMVIQNPRYQVTQFGKPVTLSCSQTLNHNVMYWYQQKSSQAPKLLFHYYDKDFNNEADTPDNFQSRRPNTSFCFLDIRSPGLGDTAMYLCATSRGLGIPGRGPDTQYFGPGTRLTVL.

The chain joins TRBV20-1 to TRBJ1-5; D is ambiguous. CDR1 and CDR2 from the germline V gene are DFQATT and SNEGSKA (reference sequence). V was clipped by 3 bases and J by 6 bases, with 0 bases between them. The CDR3 covers 9 residues. CDR3 sequence (DNA): TGCAGTGCTAGTCAGCCCCAGCATTTT. This translates into CSASQPQHF.

This clone showed up just a few times. The chain carries TRBV15 and TRBJ2-5, with 8 bases matching TRBD1. This CDR3 contains 13 residues. Trimming removed 6 bases from V and 4 bases from J; junction bases left unmatched: 4. The germline gives CDR1 LNHNV, CDR2 YYDKDF (reference sequence). The CDR3 DNA sequence: TGTGCCACCAGGCTACAGGGGGGAGAGACCCAGTACTTC. It translates to CATRLQGGETQYF.

This clone was seen a few times. V is TRBV5-6 and J is TRBJ2-7; D is undetermined. The CDR3 contains 13 residues. In germline, CDR1 is SGHDT, CDR2 YYEEEE. V shed 3 bases and J shed 4 bases, with 11 bases lying between them. The CDR3 DNA follows: TGTGCCAGCAGCTCGGACCTTTTATACGAGCAGTACTTC. This translates into CASSSDLLYEQYF.

This clone was counted only a few times. Other DNA sequences of this sample code for an identical CDR3. The J gene is TRBJ2-5, the V gene TRBV29-1, with D unresolved. The CDR3 is 11 amino acids. From germline, CDR1 is SQVTM and CDR2 ANQGSEA. Trimming left V 1 base short and J 4 bases short, with 4 bases between. CDR3 bases: TGCAGCGTTGAAGGTGGAGAGACCCAGTACTTC. Encoded protein: CSVEGGETQYF.